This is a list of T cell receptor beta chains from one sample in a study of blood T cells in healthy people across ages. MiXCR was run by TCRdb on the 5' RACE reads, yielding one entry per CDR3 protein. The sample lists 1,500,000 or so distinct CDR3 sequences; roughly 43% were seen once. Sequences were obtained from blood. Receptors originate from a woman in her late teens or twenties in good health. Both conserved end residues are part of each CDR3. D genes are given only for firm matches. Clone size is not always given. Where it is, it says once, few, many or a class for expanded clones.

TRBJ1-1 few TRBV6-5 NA TGTGCCAGCAGTGACTCGGTGAACACTGAAGCTTTCTTT CASSDSVNTEAFF
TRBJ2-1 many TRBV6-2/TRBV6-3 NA TGTGCCAGCGAGATAGGAGACAATGAGCAGTTCTTC CASEIGDNEQFF
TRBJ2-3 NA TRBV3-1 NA TGTGCCAGCAGCCAAGAAAGGATTAGGGCGATTAAGGATACGCAGTATTTT CASSQERIRAIKDTQYF
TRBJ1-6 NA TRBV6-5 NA TGTGCCAGCAGTTACTCGATCTCCCCGGGGAATTCACCCCTCCACTTT CASSYSISPGNSPLHF
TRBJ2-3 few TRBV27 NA TGTGCCAGCAGTCAAATAGCGGTAAACCCAGATACGCAGTATTTT CASSQIAVNPDTQYF
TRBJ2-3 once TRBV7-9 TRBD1 TGTGCCAGCAGCAACTGGGTGGGACAGGGCCCTGGAGATACGCAGTATTTT CASSNWVGQGPGDTQYF
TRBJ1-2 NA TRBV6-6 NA TGTGCCAGCAGTTTCAAGGGGGGCGCTAACTATGGCTACACCTTC CASSFKGGANYGYTF
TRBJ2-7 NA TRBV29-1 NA TGCAGCGTTGAATCCAATCAAGGATACGAGCAGTACTTC CSVESNQGYEQYF
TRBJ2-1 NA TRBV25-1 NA TGTGCCAGCAGTGAATTGCGCCAGGGGAATGAGCAGTTCTTC CASSELRQGNEQFF
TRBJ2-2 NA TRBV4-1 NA TGCGCCAGCAGCCAAGGCCGGGAGCTGTTTTTT CASSQGRELFF
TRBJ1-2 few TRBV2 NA TGTGCCAGCAGCCAGGGTGTCGTCTATGGCTACACCTTC CASSQGVVYGYTF
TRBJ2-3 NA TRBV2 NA TGTGCCAGCAATGACAACGCAGATACGCAGTATTTT CASNDNADTQYF